This T cell receptor (beta chain) was recovered during a study of blood T cell repertoires in COVID-19. Study-wide background: Nucleic acid was either cDNA or gDNA, and it came from T cells, B-cell-depleted T cells, or PBMCs.

Trimming cost V 6 bases and J 1 base; bases outside gene matches: 4. Germline-derived CDR1 and CDR2 are MDHEN and SYDVKM. This CDR3 contains 15 residues. Produced via immunoSEQ multiplex PCR; TCRdb's table is partial and in-frame only. The sample lists a few hundred thousand clones, roughly 85% seen once, with 2% to 3% in the top ten. Individuals drawn from 24 US areas were roughly 18 to 89 years old. Symptom resolution, clearance, or two negative PCRs marked donors in Cohort 3 as recovered. The receptor's source is a woman in her forties or fifties who had recovered from COVID-19. The chain couples TRBV28 to TRBJ1-3, with 9 bases identical to TRBD1. The specimen sequenced was PBMCs or T cells enriched from blood (not recorded which). The CDR3 sequence: CASSSGTGSGNTIYF. CDR3 nucleotides: TGTGCCAGCAGCTCCGGGACAGGGTCTGGAAACACCATATATTTT.